Sequencing of this TCR beta chain was carried out in a study of regulatory and conventional T cells in RAG deficiency. Conventional CD4+ T cells were sorted from blood as CD25-low CD127-high cells. V trimming: 6 bases; J trimming: 0 bases; junction bases outside the gene matches: 8. CDR1 is SNHLY and CDR2 is FYNNEI in the germline V gene. This CDR3 spans 15 amino acids. The assay was immunoSEQ multiplex PCR, and TCRdb's table has in-frame clones only and misses some. The table shows approximately 30,000 clones, with 90% to 97% occurring only once. These data also formed part of another study, on regulatory T cells. That report notes: The primer mix had 52 TRBV and 13 TRBJ primers.

The chain has TRBV2 and TRBJ2-7, with 7 bases fitting TRBD2. Sample: CD25- CD4+ T cells sorted from blood. The clonotype was recovered from a human donor in good health. CDR3 in amino acids: CASRSGTIASYEQYF. DNA of the CDR3: TGTGCCAGCAGGTCCGGGACTATCGCCTCCTACGAGCAGTACTTC.